This T cell receptor (beta chain) was retrieved from a study of early T cells in non-severe SARS-CoV-2 infection. Overall study context: Unpaired chains resulted from sequencing bulk RNA of unsorted whole blood. Study observations and caveats: Matching with VDJdb favored anti-spike CD8 responses (missing private and CD4 specificities).

The library protocol tagged individual cDNA molecules with unique molecular identifiers. TCRdb fed the 5' RACE reads into MiXCR, producing one record per CDR3 protein. The sample holds tens of thousands of distinct CDR3 sequences, roughly 12% seen once. This clonotype was counted only a few times. Its cognate antigen is unknown. This TCR derives from an adult who was a healthcare worker with PCR-confirmed SARS-CoV-2 infection or an uninfected control (not recorded which). The input for sequencing was whole blood, taken at baseline.

CDR3 DNA: TGCGCCAGCAGTGATTCAAGCTACGAGCAGTACTTC. This sequence encodes CASSDSSYEQYF. The genes are TRBV5-1 and TRBJ2-7; unclear D gene. V lost 5 bases and J lost 3, with 9 bases in between. The CDR3 consists of 12 residues. From germline, CDR1 is SGHRS and CDR2 YFSETQ.